This TCR beta chain was captured by sequencing in a study of T cell responses to AZD1222 COVID-19 vaccine. Overall study findings and caveats: Unmutated regions of variants are reportedly targeted by nearly half of spike-specific TCRs. Recipients of AZD1222 seropositive at baseline numbered only 6 or 7.

This table comes from immunoSEQ multiplex PCR, and its TCRdb copy is limited to in-frame clones, with some not included. The sample holds around 140,000 clones, roughly 90% seen once. Note on this clone: The target antigen is unknown.

V was pared by 4 bases and J by 4 bases, with 11 bases of the junction left unmatched. The CDR3 contains 16 residues. The germline V gene has CDR1 SGDLS and CDR2 YYNGEE. This TCR was sampled from an adult in good health. This chain joins TRBV9 and TRBJ2-5; TRBD2 matches 9 bases. The source material was peripheral blood, sampled on day 0 of AZD1222 vaccination. In DNA, the CDR3 is TGTGCCAGCAGCAGAGCAAATAGCGGGGGCCGAGAGACCCAGTACTTC. Translating it yields CASSRANSGGRETQYF.